The clone carrying this T cell receptor (beta chain) came up a few times. The data stem from a study of blood T cells in healthy people across ages. Caucasian individuals from Russia who were healthy and aged roughly 6 to 95 acted as donors. Total RNA, at least 5 micrograms per sample, came from PBMCs. A J-beta primer mix and a sample-barcoded 5' primer were used in a second PCR of roughly 6 to 11 cycles. TCRdb passed the 5' RACE reads through MiXCR, listing each CDR3 protein once. This table holds over a million distinct CDR3 sequences, 40% to 50% found once. V lost 2 bases, J lost 6 bases, and 8 bases lay in between. Looked up from germline, CDR1 is MNHNS and CDR2 is SASEGT. The CDR3 totals 12 residues.

Sequenced material: blood. The receptor's source is a woman aged 18-30 years in good health. This sequence joins TRBV6-1 and TRBJ2-7; unclear D gene. The CDR3 protein is CASSEWVSEQYF. CDR3 sequence (DNA): TGTGCCAGCAGTGAATGGGTGTCCGAGCAGTACTTC.